This record looks at one T cell receptor (beta chain) sequence and its context. What this receptor recognizes is not known. No per-base quality is available; no much larger clone lies one base away. The data derive from a study of T cell responses to AZD1222 COVID-19 vaccine (dated by TCRdb to about 2021). Background for the entire study: A total of 233 trial participants underwent TCR sequencing, of whom 207 received two doses of AZD1222 and about 25 received two doses of the MenACWY control vaccine. Trial participants were enrolled into age subgroups of 18-55, 56-69 and 70-plus years, which contained approximately 150, 30 and 60 TCR-sequenced participants, respectively. Results and caveats for the whole study, not just this receptor: Spike-specific TCR breadth and depth rose significantly after two AZD1222 doses compared with day 0 and with MenACWY recipients. The 56-69-year group was small, and its depth increase did not reach significance, likely because of low power. Conclusions about previously exposed vaccinees are limited because only five to seven AZD1222 recipients were SARS-CoV-2 seropositive at baseline. No day 14 peak-response samples were available, so repertoires were characterized only after the peak T cell response. Epitopes outside the regions mutated in the B.1.351 and B.1.1.7 variants were reportedly recognized by nearly half of the unique spike-specific TCRs. Participants were mostly white British and included more females than males, and it was suggested by the authors that clonal diversity may have been underestimated. The vaccine-associated CD4 TCRs covered the entire spike protein, and the dominant responses fell in regions 160-218 and 743-854.

The time point label on this specimen signifies: about 28 days (+/-7) after the second vaccine dose. AZD1222 recipients with second doses at about 4 weeks or about 12 weeks were pooled, because spike-specific TCR depth and breadth did not differ between schedules. Samples from vaccinated people were obtained from the UK trials COV001 and COV002, which included a single-blind randomized controlled phase 2/3 trial of AZD1222 (ChAdOx1 nCoV-19) in healthy adults. Trial participant PBMC samples were collected at day 0 and day 28 after the second dose for TCRbeta chain sequencing. The CDR3 regions of human TCRbeta chains were analyzed by immunosequencing. On the authors' methods: Repertoire TCRs were checked for matches against a reference library of SARS-CoV-2-specific TCRs that had been generated using the MIRA antigen-specificity platform. Breadth was defined as the fraction of unique TCRs that were SARS-CoV-2-associated, and depth was defined as the fraction of total T cells that were SARS-CoV-2-associated. Using the MIRA data, every spike-specific TCR was mapped to the spike region that the TCR reacted to and assigned to either a CD4 or a CD8 class. Log10-transformed breadth and depth values were compared by one-way ANOVA with Sidak's multiple comparisons tests. Not all clones reach the TCRdb copy of this immuneACCESS table, which keeps in-frame sequences only. Checked studies attribute under half of the gap to unresolved V genes and leave the rest unexplained. V and J calls plus clone size are reproduced from that table; the DNA served to infer D and trimming. The sample records under 110,000 clones, about 89% of which are singletons. Around 9.6% of the sample belongs to the ten largest clones.

The CDR3 holds 14 amino acids from the cysteine to the phenylalanine. The only DNA kept is the CDR3, 42 bases in frame from the first base. The germline V gene encodes CDR1 KGHDR and CDR2 SFDVKD. Germline trimming amounts to 5 bases on V and 4 bases on J, with 3 as the count of junction bases outside the gene matches. The receptor was derived from an adult who received the AZD1222 COVID-19 vaccine. The chain is encoded by TRBV24-1 joined to TRBJ2-2; 7 bases in the junction line up with TRBD1. The sequencing here drew on peripheral blood, taken 28 days after the second AZD1222 dose. Here the CDR3 is given as CATSGQGGTGELFF. Here is the DNA: TGTGCCACCAGTGGACAGGGCGGCACCGGGGAGCTGTTTTTT.